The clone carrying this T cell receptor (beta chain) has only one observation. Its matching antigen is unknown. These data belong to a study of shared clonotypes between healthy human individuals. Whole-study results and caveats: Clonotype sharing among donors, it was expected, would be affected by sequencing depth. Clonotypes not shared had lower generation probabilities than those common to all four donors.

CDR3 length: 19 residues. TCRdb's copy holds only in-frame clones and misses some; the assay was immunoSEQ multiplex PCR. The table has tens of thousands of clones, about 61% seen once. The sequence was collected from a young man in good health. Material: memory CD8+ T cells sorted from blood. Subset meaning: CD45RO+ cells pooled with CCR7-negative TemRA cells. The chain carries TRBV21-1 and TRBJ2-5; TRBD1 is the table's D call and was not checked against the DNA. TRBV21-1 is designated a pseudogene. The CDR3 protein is CASRKKGTGKDSGGETQYF. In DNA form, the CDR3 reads TGTGCCAGCAGGAAGAAAGGGACAGGGAAAGACTCGGGAGGAGAGACCCAGTACTTC.